This T cell receptor (beta chain) was sequenced in a study of T-cell memory formation after mild COVID-19. The table lists this clonotype with a few counts. No antigen is known for it. Study results and caveats: Largely, contracting CD4+ clones fell within CM and EM, and contracting CD8+ clones within EMRA.

The CDR3 length is 12 residues. Germline assignment: CDR1 SEHNR and CDR2 FQNEAQ (reference sequence). Trimming cost V 1 base and J 5 bases, with 6 bases left between them. TCRdb used MiXCR to reprocess the 5' RACE reads, holding one entry per CDR3 protein. The table includes fewer than 300,000 distinct CDR3 sequences, around 17% detected once. The sequence came from a man aged 18 to 35 who had mild COVID-19 (a few samples of this study predate the infection). Cell type and time point are not known. What was sequenced was PBMCs or a T cell subset sorted from them (not recorded which). The rearrangement uses TRBV7-9 and TRBJ2-7; possibly TRBD1 for D (5 bases). This CDR3 is CASSLGTNEQYF. The CDR3 DNA reads as TGTGCCAGCAGCTTAGGGACAAACGAGCAGTACTTC. Full variable domain (remainder filled in from reference TRBV7-9 and TRBJ2-7): DTGVSQNPRHKITKRGQNVTFRCDPISEHNRLYWYRQTLGQGPEFLTYFQNEAQLEKSRLLSDRFSAERPKGSFSTLEIQRTEQGDSAMYLCASSLGTNEQYFGPGTRLTVT.